The 19 T cell receptor beta chains in this list originate from one sample, sequenced in a study of OX40 agonist ivuxolimab in advanced cancers. TCRdb's table, derived via immunoSEQ multiplex PCR, lists solely in-frame clones and lacks some. The sample lists tens of thousands of clones, approximately 80% occurring once. This specimen was CD4+ or CD8+ T cells sorted from blood, taken in a trial of the OX40 agonist ivuxolimab. The origin of the receptors is an adult with an advanced solid tumor such as melanoma, head and neck, liver or kidney cancer.

The V and J genes are TRBV5-1 and TRBJ2-7; D perhaps matches TRBD1 (5 bases). Germline V gene sequence: CDR1 SGHRS, CDR2 YFSETQ. CDR3 length equals 12 residues. V lost 0 bases and J 5 bases, leaving 6 bases between the germline ends. This chain's CDR3 is CASSLGQNEQYF. The CDR3 DNA sequence: TGCGCCAGCAGCTTGGGACAGAACGAGCAGTACTTC.

V gene TRBV7-2 combines with J gene TRBJ2-7; no definite D call. V dropped 5 bases and J dropped 0 bases, with 8 bases sitting between them. The CDR3 totals 13 residues. Germline V gene data show CDR1 as SGHTA and CDR2 as FQGNSA. In nucleotides, the CDR3 is TGTGCCAGCAGCCGACAAAGCTCCTACGAGCAGTACTTC. It is translated as CASSRQSSYEQYF. The full variable domain, in which reference TRBV7-2 and TRBJ2-7 provide the parts outside the CDR3, is GAGVSQSPSNKVTEKGKDVELRCDPISGHTALYWYRQSLGQGLEFLIYFQGNSAPDKSGLPSDRFSAERTGGSVSTLTIQRTQQEDSAVYLCASSRQSSYEQYFGPGTRLTVT.

This chain's CDR3 is CASSGGVNTEAFF. The DNA for the CDR3 is TGTGCCAGCAGCGGTGGGGTGAACACTGAAGCTTTCTTT. The J gene is TRBJ1-1, the V gene TRBV9; D gene unclear. The CDR3 is made up of 13 amino acids. Trimming removed 3 bases at V and 0 bases at J, with 6 bases between. The germline V gene has CDR1 SGDLS and CDR2 YYNGEE. Combining the CDR3 with reference TRBV9 and TRBJ1-1 gives the whole variable domain DSGVTQTPKHLITATGQRVTLRCSPRSGDLSVYWYQQSLDQGLQFLIQYYNGEERAKGNILERFSAQQFPDLHSELNLSSLELGDSALYFCASSGGVNTEAFFGQGTRLTVV.

This rearrangement joins TRBV5-1 to TRBJ1-3; tentative D call: TRBD1 (5 bases). Trimming pared 0 bases from V and 4 bases from J, leaving 8 bases between. The length of the CDR3 is 14 residues. Germline CDR1 and CDR2: SGHRS and YFSETQ. CDR3 DNA sequence: TGCGCCAGCAGCTTGGATTACAGGGGAAACACCATATATTTT. Encoded protein: CASSLDYRGNTIYF.

The V call is TRBV9, the J call TRBJ1-1, with D tentatively TRBD1 (6 bases). Germline CDR1 and CDR2: SGDLS and YYNGEE. The germline V and J ends were trimmed by 3 bases and 1 base, with 10 bases remaining between them. The CDR3 extends over 14 amino acids. CDR3 sequence: CASSASGQNTEAFF. CDR3 DNA: TGTGCCAGCAGCGCCTCGGGACAGAACACTGAAGCTTTCTTT.

This sequence joins TRBV7-6 and TRBJ2-5; D is possibly TRBD2 (5 bases). This CDR3 is built from 13 residues. V was shortened by 5 bases and J by 4 bases, with 11 bases between the two germline ends. Per the germline V gene, CDR1 is SGHVS and CDR2 is FNYEAQ. CDR3 in amino acids: CASSRRRAETQYF. The DNA for the CDR3 is TGTGCCAGCAGCCGTAGGCGGGCAGAGACCCAGTACTTC.

The V gene is TRBV4-3, the J gene TRBJ2-1; 8 nucleotides match TRBD2. Trimming took 0 bases from V and 4 from J; bases not matched to a gene: 5. Germline CDR1 is LGHNA and CDR2 is YSLEER. There are 16 residues in the CDR3. CDR3 protein: CASSQEPTSGYNEQFF. The CDR3 nucleotides are TGCGCCAGCAGCCAAGAGCCTACTAGCGGATACAATGAGCAGTTCTTC.

This clone was counted once. V usage is TRBV7-8 and J usage is TRBJ2-1; TRBD2 might be the D (6 bases). Trimming removed 3 bases at V and 8 bases at J, with 20 bases between. The germline CDR1 and CDR2 sequences are SGHVS and FQNEAQ. There are 16 residues in the CDR3. CDR3 DNA sequence: TGTGCCAGCAGCTTCCCCGGGGAGGTCTACGTGGATGAGCAGTTCTTC. It yields the protein CASSFPGEVYVDEQFF.

The genes are TRBV11-2 and TRBJ2-5; D gene ambiguous. The CDR3 is made up of 11 amino acids. Trimming pared 1 base from V and 7 bases from J, leaving 4 bases between. Germline V lookup: CDR1 SGHAT, CDR2 FQNNGV. In DNA form, the CDR3 reads TGTGCCAGCAGCTTAGCGGCGACCCAGTACTTC. It encodes CASSLAATQYF.

V gene TRBV25-1 combines with J gene TRBJ2-5, with TRBD2 matching over 7 bases. The DNA matches TRBJ2-7 better at its end, which makes the J call doubtful. CDR3 length: 15 residues. Germline V gene lookup returns CDR1 MGHDK and CDR2 SYGVNS. CDR3 amino acids: CASSAGASGSYEQYF. In DNA form, the CDR3 reads TGTGCCAGCAGTGCCGGGGCTAGCGGCTCCTACGAGCAGTACTTC.

This clone was recorded many times. The rearrangement links TRBV7-9 to TRBJ1-4; unclear D gene. Germline assignment: CDR1 SEHNR and CDR2 FQNEAQ (reference sequence). V gave up 6 bases and J gave up 0 bases, with 11 bases separating them. The length of the CDR3 is 15 residues. The CDR3 region has the DNA TGTGCCAGCAGGGCCATTAGGGCAACTAATGAAAAACTGTTTTTT. Its protein is CASRAIRATNEKLFF.

The V gene is TRBV7-2, the J gene TRBJ2-3, with D possibly being TRBD1 or TRBD2 (6 bases each). V lost 2 bases, J lost 3 bases, and 15 bases lay in between. The CDR3 contains 16 residues. The V gene's germline CDR1 is SGHTA and CDR2 FQGNSA. As DNA, the CDR3 is TGTGCCAGCAGCTTAATCGGGGGCTCTTGGACAGATACGCAGTATTTT. This sequence encodes CASSLIGGSWTDTQYF.

V and J are TRBV7-9 and TRBJ1-3; D gene ambiguous. Deletions cut 5 bases from V and 2 bases from J, with 13 bases between. Germline CDR1 SEHNR, CDR2 FQNEAQ (reference sequence). The CDR3 runs 15 residues. CDR3 protein: CASSPVGIAGNTIYF. The CDR3 region has the DNA TGTGCCAGCAGCCCCGTGGGCATAGCTGGAAACACCATATATTTT. The full variable domain, rest sourced from reference TRBV7-9 and TRBJ1-3, is DTGVSQNPRHKITKRGQNVTFRCDPISEHNRLYWYRQTLGQGPEFLTYFQNEAQLEKSRLLSDRFSAERPKGSFSTLEIQRTEQGDSAMYLCASSPVGIAGNTIYFGEGSWLTVV.

In this sample, this clone turned up a few times. The V and J genes are TRBV6-5 and TRBJ2-7; D is uncertain. The CDR3 is made up of 13 amino acids. Trimming left V 8 bases short and J 2 bases short, with 13 bases between. Germline V gene data show CDR1 as MNHEY and CDR2 as SVGAGI. CDR3 amino acids: CASLSEAPYEQYF. The CDR3 DNA reads as TGTGCCAGCCTCAGTGAGGCTCCCTACGAGCAGTACTTC.

This clone was detected a few times. V gene TRBV6-5 combines with J gene TRBJ1-3, with a weak D call TRBD1 (6 bases). Looked up from germline, CDR1 is MNHEY and CDR2 is SVGAGI. The V end lost 10 bases, the J end lost 0 bases, and 10 bases lay between the germline ends. The CDR3 extends over 13 amino acids. The CDR3 here is CATSRGSGNTIYF. The CDR3 bases are TGTGCCACCTCCAGGGGCTCTGGAAACACCATATATTTT.

The chain has TRBV15 and TRBJ2-3; the D is unclear. The V end was cut by 0 bases, the J end by 2 bases, with 3 bases between. The CDR3 runs 13 residues. Germline V CDR1 and CDR2: LNHNV, YYDKDF (reference sequence). DNA for the CDR3: TGTGCCACCAGCAGAGATCCCACAGATACGCAGTATTTT. Encoded protein: CATSRDPTDTQYF.

The rearrangement uses TRBV5-5 and TRBJ2-7, with unresolved D. Germline V gene sequence: CDR1 SGHKS, CDR2 YYEKEE (reference sequence). Trimming removed 3 bases from V and 3 bases from J, with 7 bases in between. The length of the CDR3 is 12 residues. The CDR3 nucleotides are TGTGCCAGCAGCTATACAGACTACGAGCAGTACTTC. Its translation: CASSYTDYEQYF.

This chain links TRBV9 with TRBJ2-1; 9 nucleotides match TRBD1. The V segment lost 4 bases and the J segment 3 bases; nucleotides outside the gene matches: 5. CDR1 is SGDLS, CDR2 YYNGEE, per germline. The CDR3 contains 15 residues. The CDR3 DNA sequence: TGTGCCAGCAGCTCCGGGACAGGGATCTACAATGAGCAGTTCTTC. This translates into CASSSGTGIYNEQFF.

On this clone itself: This specimen includes other DNA sequences encoding the same CDR3. The chain is built from TRBV7-3 and TRBJ2-1, with 10 nucleotides matching TRBD2. The CDR3 covers 16 residues. Germline V gene sequence: CDR1 SGHTA, CDR2 FQGTGA. V lost 5 bases and J lost 7; bases outside the gene matches: 11. The CDR3 DNA sequence: TGTGCCAGCAGCCCAGGGAGCGGGAGGGCCGGGAATGAGCAGTTCTTC. Translating it yields CASSPGSGRAGNEQFF.